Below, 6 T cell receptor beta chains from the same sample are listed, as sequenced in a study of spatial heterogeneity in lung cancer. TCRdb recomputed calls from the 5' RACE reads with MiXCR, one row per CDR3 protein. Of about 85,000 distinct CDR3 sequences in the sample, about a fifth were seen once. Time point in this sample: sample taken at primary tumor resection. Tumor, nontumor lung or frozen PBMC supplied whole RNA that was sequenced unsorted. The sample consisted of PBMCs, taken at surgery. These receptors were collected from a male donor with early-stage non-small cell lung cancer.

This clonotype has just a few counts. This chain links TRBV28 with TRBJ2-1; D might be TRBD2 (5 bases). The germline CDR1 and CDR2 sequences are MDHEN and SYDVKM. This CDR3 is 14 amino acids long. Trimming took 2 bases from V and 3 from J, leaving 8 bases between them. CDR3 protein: CASSLREIYNEQFF. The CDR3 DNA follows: TGTGCCAGCAGTTTACGGGAAATCTACAATGAGCAGTTCTTC.

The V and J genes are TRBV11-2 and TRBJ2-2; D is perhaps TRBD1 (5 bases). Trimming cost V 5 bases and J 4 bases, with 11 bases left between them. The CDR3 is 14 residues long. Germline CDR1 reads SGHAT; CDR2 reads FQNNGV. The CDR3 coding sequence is TGTGCCAGCAGCCCCCTTAGGGGCACCGGGGAGCTGTTTTTT. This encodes CASSPLRGTGELFF.

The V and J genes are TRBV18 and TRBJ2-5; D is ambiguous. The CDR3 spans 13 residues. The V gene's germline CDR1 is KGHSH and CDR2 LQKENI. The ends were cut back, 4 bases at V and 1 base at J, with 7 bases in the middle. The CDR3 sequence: CASSQGIQETQYF. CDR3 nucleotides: TGTGCCAGCTCACAGGGAATCCAAGAGACCCAGTACTTC.

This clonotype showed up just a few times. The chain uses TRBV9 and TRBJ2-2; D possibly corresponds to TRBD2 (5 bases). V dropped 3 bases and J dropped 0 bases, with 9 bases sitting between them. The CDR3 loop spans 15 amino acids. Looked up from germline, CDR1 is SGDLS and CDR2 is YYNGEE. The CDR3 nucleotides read TGTGCCAGCAGCGGAACGGGGACGAACACCGGGGAGCTGTTTTTT. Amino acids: CASSGTGTNTGELFF.

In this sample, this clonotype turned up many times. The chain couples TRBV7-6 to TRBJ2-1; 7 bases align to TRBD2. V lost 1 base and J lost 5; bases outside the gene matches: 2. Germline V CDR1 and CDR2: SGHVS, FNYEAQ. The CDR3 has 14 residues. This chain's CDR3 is CASSLGLADNEQFF. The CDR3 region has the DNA TGTGCCAGCAGCTTAGGACTAGCCGACAATGAGCAGTTCTTC.

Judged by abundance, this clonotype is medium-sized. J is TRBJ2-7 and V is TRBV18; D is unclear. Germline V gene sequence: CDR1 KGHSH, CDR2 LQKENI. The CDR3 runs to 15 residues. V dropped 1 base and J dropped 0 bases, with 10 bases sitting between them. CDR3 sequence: CASSPRYSSSYEQYF. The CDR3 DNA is TGTGCCAGCTCACCACGCTACAGTAGCTCCTACGAGCAGTACTTC.